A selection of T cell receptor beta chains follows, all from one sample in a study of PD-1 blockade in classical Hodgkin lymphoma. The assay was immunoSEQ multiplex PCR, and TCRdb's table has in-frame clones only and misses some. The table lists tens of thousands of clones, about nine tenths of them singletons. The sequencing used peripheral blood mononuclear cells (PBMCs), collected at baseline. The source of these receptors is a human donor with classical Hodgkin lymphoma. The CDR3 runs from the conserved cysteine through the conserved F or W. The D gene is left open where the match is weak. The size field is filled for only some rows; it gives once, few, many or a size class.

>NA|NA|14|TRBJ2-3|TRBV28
CASSSEGYTDTQYF
TGTGCCAGCAGCTCCGAAGGGTACACAGATACGCAGTATTTT
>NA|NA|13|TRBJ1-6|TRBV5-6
CASSLAGNSPLHF
TGTGCCAGCAGCTTGGCGGGTAATTCACCCCTCCACTTT
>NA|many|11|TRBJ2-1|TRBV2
CASSPLNEQFF
TGTGCCAGCAGTCCATTGAATGAGCAGTTCTTC
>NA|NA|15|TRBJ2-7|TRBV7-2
CASSLGLLASYEQYF
TGTGCCAGCAGCTTAGGGTTACTGGCATCCTACGAGCAGTACTTC
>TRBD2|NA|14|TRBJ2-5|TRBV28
CASSLLAGGQTQYF
TGTGCCAGCAGTCTGTTAGCGGGAGGGCAGACCCAGTACTTC
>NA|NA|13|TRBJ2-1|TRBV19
CASSGQQGNEQFF
TGTGCCAGTAGTGGACAGCAAGGCAATGAGCAGTTCTTC
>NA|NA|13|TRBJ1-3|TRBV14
CASSLSPGNTIYF
TGTGCCAGCAGCCTGAGCCCTGGAAACACCATATATTTT
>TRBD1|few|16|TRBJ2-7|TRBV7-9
CASSPLTGGSSYEQYF
TGTGCCAGCAGCCCTCTGACAGGGGGAAGCTCCTACGAGCAGTACTTC
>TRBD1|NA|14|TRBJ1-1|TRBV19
CASSTQGMNTEAFF
TGTGCCAGTAGTACACAGGGGATGAACACTGAAGCTTTCTTT
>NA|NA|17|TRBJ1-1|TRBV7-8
CASSLDGLLERNTEAFF
TGTGCCAGCAGCTTAGACGGGCTTCTAGAGCGGAACACTGAAGCTTTCTTT
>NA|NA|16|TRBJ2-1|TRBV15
CATSRGGPSSYNEQFF
TGTGCCACCAGCAGAGGGGGACCCAGCTCCTACAATGAGCAGTTCTTC
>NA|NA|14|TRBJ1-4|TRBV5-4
CASSSARTDEKLFF
TGTGCCAGCAGCTCGGCAAGAACGGATGAAAAACTGTTTTTT
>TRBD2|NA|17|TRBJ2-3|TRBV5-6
CASSLGAGGLFTDTQYF
TGTGCCAGCAGCTTAGGGGCGGGGGGACTCTTCACAGATACGCAGTATTTT
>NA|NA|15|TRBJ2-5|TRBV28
CASSPLGRTQGTQYF
TGTGCCAGCAGTCCCCTGGGGCGCACGCAGGGGACCCAGTACTTC
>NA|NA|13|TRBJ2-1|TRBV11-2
CASSLDLAVEQFF
TGTGCCAGCAGCTTAGATCTAGCTGTTGAGCAGTTCTTC
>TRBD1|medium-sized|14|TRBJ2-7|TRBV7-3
CASSLEQGVGEQYF
TGTGCCAGCAGCTTGGAACAGGGGGTTGGCGAGCAGTACTTC
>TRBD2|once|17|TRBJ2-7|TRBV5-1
CASSSLAGNILINEQYF
TGCGCCAGCAGCAGTCTAGCGGGAAATATCCTAATTAACGAGCAGTACTTC
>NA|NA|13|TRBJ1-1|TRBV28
CASRPRGDTEAFF
TGTGCCAGCAGGCCTAGGGGGGACACTGAAGCTTTCTTT
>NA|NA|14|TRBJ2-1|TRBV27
CASSLSGLHNEQFF
TGTGCCAGCAGTTTATCAGGGCTCCACAATGAGCAGTTCTTC
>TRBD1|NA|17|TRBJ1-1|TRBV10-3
CAISESQRGRLDTEAFF
TGTGCCATCAGTGAGTCGCAGAGGGGGCGTTTAGACACTGAAGCTTTCTTT
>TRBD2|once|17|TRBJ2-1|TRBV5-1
CASSLDKSGGPYNEQFF
TGCGCCAGCAGCTTGGATAAAAGCGGGGGACCCTACAATGAGCAGTTCTTC
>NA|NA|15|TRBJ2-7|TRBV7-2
CASSLRDGGPYEQYF
TGTGCCAGCAGCCTACGGGACGGCGGGCCCTACGAGCAGTACTTC
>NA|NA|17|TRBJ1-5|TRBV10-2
CASSERGHLYSNQPQHF
TGCGCCAGCAGTGAAAGGGGACACCTATATAGCAATCAGCCCCAGCATTTT
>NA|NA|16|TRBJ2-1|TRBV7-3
CASSLTTEFPYNEQFF
TGTGCCAGCAGCTTAACCACTGAATTCCCTTACAATGAGCAGTTCTTC
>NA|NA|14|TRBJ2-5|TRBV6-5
CASSPSGIPQTQYF
TGTGCCAGCAGTCCCTCTGGAATTCCACAGACCCAGTACTTC
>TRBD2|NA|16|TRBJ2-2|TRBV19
CASSLSSGTSTGELFF
TGTGCCAGTAGTTTGTCTAGCGGGACTTCCACCGGGGAGCTGTTTTTT
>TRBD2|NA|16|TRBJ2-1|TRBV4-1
CASSQDRTSPYNEQFF
TGCGCCAGCAGCCAAGATCGGACTAGCCCATACAATGAGCAGTTCTTC
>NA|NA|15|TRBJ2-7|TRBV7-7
CASSLAWGTDYEQYF
TGTGCCAGCAGCTTAGCGTGGGGGACGGACTACGAGCAGTACTTC
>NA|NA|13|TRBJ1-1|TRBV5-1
CASSVFMNTEAFF
TGCGCCAGCAGCGTGTTTATGAACACTGAAGCTTTCTTT
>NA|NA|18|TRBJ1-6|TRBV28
CASSFGGLLGSYNSPLHF
TGTGCCAGCAGTTTCGGGGGATTGTTAGGATCCTATAATTCACCCCTCCACTTT
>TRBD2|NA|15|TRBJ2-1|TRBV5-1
CASSGSGTIYNEQFF
TGCGCCAGCAGCGGCTCCGGGACTATCTACAATGAGCAGTTCTTC
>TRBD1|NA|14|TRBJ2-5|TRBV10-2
CASSPTGFQETQYF
TGCGCCAGCAGCCCGACAGGGTTTCAAGAGACCCAGTACTTC
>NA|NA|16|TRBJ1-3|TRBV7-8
CASTNPGQDSGNTIYF
TGTGCCAGCACCAACCCAGGGCAGGACTCTGGAAACACCATATATTTT
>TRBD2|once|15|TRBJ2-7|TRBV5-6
CASSAGLADSYEQYF
TGTGCCAGCAGCGCGGGACTAGCGGACTCCTACGAGCAGTACTTC
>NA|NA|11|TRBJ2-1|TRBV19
CASSTYNEQFF
TGTGCCAGTAGTACCTACAATGAGCAGTTCTTC
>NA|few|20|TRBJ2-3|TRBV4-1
CASSQEGFLFAGPDTDTQYF
TGCGCCAGCAGCCAAGAAGGGTTTCTCTTCGCAGGTCCCGACACAGATACGCAGTATTTT
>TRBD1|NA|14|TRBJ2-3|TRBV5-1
CASSTGQGGDTQYF
TGCGCCAGCAGCACTGGACAGGGAGGTGATACGCAGTATTTT
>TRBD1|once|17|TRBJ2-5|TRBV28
CASRIVTGGMAQETQYF
TGTGCCAGCAGAATCGTAACAGGGGGCATGGCCCAAGAGACCCAGTACTTC
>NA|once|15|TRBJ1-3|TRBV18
CASSGEESSGNTIYF
TGTGCCAGCTCAGGGGAGGAAAGCTCTGGAAACACCATATATTTT
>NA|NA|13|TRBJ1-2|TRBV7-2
CASSSGQIYGYTF
TGTGCCAGCAGTTCCGGACAGATCTATGGCTACACCTTC
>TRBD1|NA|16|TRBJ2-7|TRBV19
CASSIGTGTEGYEQYF
TGTGCCAGTAGTATAGGGACCGGGACAGAAGGCTACGAGCAGTACTTC
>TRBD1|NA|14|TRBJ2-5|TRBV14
CASSPRGLGETQYF
TGTGCCAGCAGCCCTAGGGGGCTGGGAGAGACCCAGTACTTC
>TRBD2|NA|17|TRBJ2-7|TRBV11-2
CASSFITSGSRAGEQYF
TGTGCCAGCAGCTTTATAACTAGCGGGAGTAGGGCGGGGGAGCAGTACTTC
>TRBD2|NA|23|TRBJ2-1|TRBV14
CASSHRTPGLAGEVAFSYNEQFF
TGTGCCAGCAGCCACAGAACTCCGGGACTAGCGGGAGAAGTTGCCTTCTCCTACAATGAGCAGTTCTTC
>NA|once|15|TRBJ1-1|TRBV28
CASSLIGTGRTEAFF
TGTGCCAGCAGTCTCATCGGGACGGGTCGGACTGAAGCTTTCTTT
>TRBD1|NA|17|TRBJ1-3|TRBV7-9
CASSSPGGSGSGNTIYF
TGTGCCAGCAGCTCCCCAGGGGGAAGCGGCTCTGGAAACACCATATATTTT
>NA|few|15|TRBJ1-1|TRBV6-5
CASSYSMAMNTEAFF
TGTGCCAGCAGTTACTCGATGGCCATGAACACTGAAGCTTTCTTT
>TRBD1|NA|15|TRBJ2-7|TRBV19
CASSAGGAGIYEQYF
TGTGCCAGTAGCGCAGGGGGCGCAGGTATCTACGAGCAGTACTTC
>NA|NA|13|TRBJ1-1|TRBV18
CASSQSETFEAFF
TGTGCCAGCTCTCAATCGGAGACGTTTGAAGCTTTCTTT
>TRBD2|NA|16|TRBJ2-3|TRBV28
CASSTRLAGWADTQYF
TGTGCCAGCAGTACGCGGCTAGCGGGATGGGCAGATACGCAGTATTTT
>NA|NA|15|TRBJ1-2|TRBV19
CASTGTARSLYGYTF
TGTGCCAGTACGGGGACCGCTCGTAGCCTATATGGCTACACCTTC
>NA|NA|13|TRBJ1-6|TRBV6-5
CASSRGQYSPLHF
TGTGCCAGCAGTCGAGGGCAATATTCACCCCTCCACTTT
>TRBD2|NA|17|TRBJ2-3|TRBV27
CASSLTGGLAVTDTQYF
TGTGCCAGCAGTTTAACCGGCGGACTAGCGGTTACAGATACGCAGTATTTT
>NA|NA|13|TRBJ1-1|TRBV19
CASSSRLGTEAFF
TGTGCCAGTAGTTCCAGACTTGGCACTGAAGCTTTCTTT